The clone carrying this T cell receptor (beta chain) was found many times. Its antigen remains unidentified. These data are taken from a study of T cells after yellow fever vaccination. Across the study: Preparation of the low-cell-number fractions used SMART-Seq v4 Ultra Low Input. Points from the study as a whole: Peak timing came faster in the weaker secondary response, day 5 versus 15.

V was shortened by 1 base and J by 2 bases, with 9 bases between the two germline ends. This CDR3 has 15 residues. CDR1 and CDR2 from the germline V gene are SEHNR and FQNEAQ (reference sequence). TCR cDNA was made by 5'RACE template switching, adding a universal primer site and UMIs. TCRdb independently ran MiXCR on the 5' RACE reads; one entry per CDR3 protein. The sample has around 100,000 distinct CDR3 sequences; 8.4% are singletons. The receptor was derived from a man aged 30 to 39 who received the YFV17D yellow fever vaccine. This sample comprised CD8+ T cells sorted from PBMCs, obtained 45 days after the yellow fever booster vaccination. The rearrangement joins TRBV7-9 to TRBJ2-1; the D is unclear. DNA of the CDR3: TGTGCCAGCAGCTTAGGCGTAACCCCCTACAATGAGCAGTTCTTC. It specifies CASSLGVTPYNEQFF.